This TCR beta chain derives from a study of blood T cells in healthy people across ages. Points from the study as a whole: Leaving the PBMCs unsorted stopped any conclusive comparison of naive versus antigen-experienced cells.

A minimum of 5.5 micrograms of total RNA was extracted per sample. J gave up 5 bases and V 0 bases, and 14 bases lay outside the gene matches. The CDR3 sequence is 18 residues long. Per germline, CDR1 DFQATT and CDR2 SNEGSKA (reference sequence). Note on this clonotype: The antigen is unknown.

Sample-barcoded 5' priming and a J-beta primer mix drove a second PCR of roughly 6 to 12 cycles. TCRdb re-analysed the 5' RACE reads in MiXCR, keeping a single row per CDR3 protein. The sample has some 1.6 million distinct CDR3 sequences; about 32% are singletons. The V and J genes are TRBV20-1 and TRBJ2-3, with TRBD2 identical over 10 bases. This receptor was obtained from a woman aged 25 to 39 in good health. Sequenced: blood. DNA for the CDR3: TGCAGTGCTAGAGATGAGCAGGCTAGCGGGAGTCGAGGAGATACGCAGTATTTT. The encoded protein is CSARDEQASGSRGDTQYF.